Sequencing of this T cell receptor beta chain was carried out in a study of blood T cells in healthy people across ages. The CDR3 has 13 amino acids. The germline V gene encodes CDR1 SQVTM and CDR2 ANQGSEA. V gave up 4 bases and J gave up 8 bases, with 17 bases separating them. Primers used in a second PCR of about 7 to 12 cycles were a sample-barcoded 5' primer and a J-beta primer mix. TCRdb ran MiXCR on the 5' RACE reads and lists one entry per CDR3 protein. The data contain more than 750,000 distinct CDR3 sequences, around 29% of them singletons. The sample was also linked to a second study, of T cells of mothers and their children. From that report: A few healthy Caucasian mothers and their six children donated.

V usage is TRBV29-1 and J usage is TRBJ1-2, with D maybe TRBD1 (5 bases). This clonotype was obtained from a woman in her forties in good health. Sequencing used blood. CDR3 sequence reads: CSVARQLDLGYTF. The CDR3 DNA reads as TGCAGCGTTGCCCGACAGCTTGACTTGGGCTACACCTTC. Full variable domain (outside the CDR3, taken from reference TRBV29-1 and TRBJ1-2): SAVISQKPSRDICQRGTSLTIQCQVDSQVTMMFWYRQQPGQSLTLIATANQGSEATYESGFVIDKFPISRPNLTFSTLTVSNMSPEDSSIYLCSVARQLDLGYTFGSGTRLTVV.